The rows below give T cell receptor beta chains drawn from one sample of a study of shared clonotypes between healthy human individuals. Data came from immunoSEQ multiplex PCR; TCRdb stores just in-frame clones and leaves some out. The table has just over 2,000,000 clones, approximately 94% seen once; the top ten hold roughly 1%. The sample comprised naive CD8+ T cells sorted from blood. The receptor source for this set is a man aged 18-30 years in good health. CDR3s include the opening cysteine and the closing phenylalanine or tryptophan. A D gene is named only where the DNA matches it firmly. For some rows the clone size is stated as once, few or many, or as a class when expanded; others skip it.

cdr3_nt: TGCAGCGCACCCGAGAACACTGAAGCTTTCTTT
cdr3_aa: CSAPENTEAFF
clone_size: .
d_call: .
j_call: TRBJ1-1
v_call: TRBV29-1

cdr3_nt: TGTGCCAGCAGCTTAATCGGCGGGAGGGAGGAAACAGATACGCAGTATTTT
cdr3_aa: CASSLIGGREETDTQYF
clone_size: .
d_call: TRBD2
j_call: TRBJ2-3
v_call: TRBV7-8

cdr3_nt: TGTGCCAGCAGTGAAGGGACAGGGGGATTCTCTGGAAACACCATATATTTT
cdr3_aa: CASSEGTGGFSGNTIYF
clone_size: .
d_call: TRBD1
j_call: TRBJ1-3
v_call: TRBV6-1

cdr3_nt: TGTGCCAGTACCTCTTTCCTCGGGGAGATGAACACTGAAGCTTTCTTT
cdr3_aa: CASTSFLGEMNTEAFF
clone_size: .
d_call: .
j_call: TRBJ1-1
v_call: TRBV19

cdr3_nt: TGCGCCAGCAGCCCCTTGGGACTAGGGTTAGCAGATACGCAGTATTTT
cdr3_aa: CASSPLGLGLADTQYF
clone_size: .
d_call: TRBD2
j_call: TRBJ2-3
v_call: TRBV4-1

cdr3_nt: TGTGCCAGCAGCGCGAACACTGGGGACGAGCAGTACTTC
cdr3_aa: CASSANTGDEQYF
clone_size: .
d_call: .
j_call: TRBJ2-7
v_call: TRBV7-9

cdr3_nt: TGTGCCAGCAGCTCGGGACTAGCGGGGGGACCAGCTACGCAGTATTTT
cdr3_aa: CASSSGLAGGPATQYF
clone_size: .
d_call: TRBD2
j_call: TRBJ2-3
v_call: TRBV7-2

cdr3_nt: TGTGCCAACAAGGACAGCAACGGCTACACCTTC
cdr3_aa: CANKDSNGYTF
clone_size: .
d_call: .
j_call: TRBJ1-2
v_call: TRBV6-6

cdr3_nt: TGTGCCAGCAGCCAAGGTGGGGTTAATACTGAAGCTTTCTTT
cdr3_aa: CASSQGGVNTEAFF
clone_size: .
d_call: .
j_call: TRBJ1-1
v_call: TRBV9

cdr3_nt: TGTGCCAGCAGTTTAAGTCTAGGAGACTGGAAAAACATTCAGTACTTC
cdr3_aa: CASSLSLGDWKNIQYF
clone_size: .
d_call: .
j_call: TRBJ2-4
v_call: TRBV27

cdr3_nt: TGCGCCAGCAGCTCGGTGACTAGCCTCTACGAGCAGTACTTC
cdr3_aa: CASSSVTSLYEQYF
clone_size: .
d_call: TRBD2
j_call: TRBJ2-7
v_call: TRBV5-1

cdr3_nt: TGTGCCAGCAGTGCCCACGGACAGGGCATCTACGAGCAGTACTTC
cdr3_aa: CASSAHGQGIYEQYF
clone_size: .
d_call: TRBD1
j_call: TRBJ2-7
v_call: TRBV2

cdr3_nt: TGTGCCAGCAGCGTAGAAGGATATAGCAATCAGCCCCAGCATTTT
cdr3_aa: CASSVEGYSNQPQHF
clone_size: once
d_call: .
j_call: TRBJ1-5
v_call: TRBV9

cdr3_nt: TGTGCCAGCAGTGCCGGCAACACTGAAGCTTTCTTT
cdr3_aa: CASSAGNTEAFF
clone_size: .
d_call: .
j_call: TRBJ1-1
v_call: TRBV25-1

cdr3_nt: TGTGCCAGCAGCTACCGACTAGCGGGGTACAATGAGCAGTTCTTC
cdr3_aa: CASSYRLAGYNEQFF
clone_size: .
d_call: TRBD2
j_call: TRBJ2-1
v_call: TRBV13

cdr3_nt: TGTGCCAGCAGCCGCAGGAGGGAGGATGAAAAACTGTTTTTT
cdr3_aa: CASSRRREDEKLFF
clone_size: .
d_call: .
j_call: TRBJ1-4
v_call: TRBV7-9

cdr3_nt: TGCGCCAGCAGCCCAGGGACAGGGGACTCCTTGAACACTGAAGCTTTCTTT
cdr3_aa: CASSPGTGDSLNTEAFF
clone_size: .
d_call: TRBD1
j_call: TRBJ1-1
v_call: TRBV5-1

cdr3_nt: TGTGCCAGCAGCCCAACAGGGGTTTGGGGTGGCTACACCTTC
cdr3_aa: CASSPTGVWGGYTF
clone_size: .
d_call: TRBD1
j_call: TRBJ1-2
v_call: TRBV27

cdr3_nt: TGTGCCGAACTACGGGGGACCTACACAGATACGCAGTATTTT
cdr3_aa: CAELRGTYTDTQYF
clone_size: .
d_call: .
j_call: TRBJ2-3
v_call: TRBV2

cdr3_nt: TGTGCCAGCAGTGGACTACAAAGGGGGCATGGTGAGCAGTTCTTC
cdr3_aa: CASSGLQRGHGEQFF
clone_size: .
d_call: TRBD1
j_call: TRBJ2-1
v_call: TRBV2

cdr3_nt: TGTGCCAGCTCCCCCTCCACCGGACAGTTTGCGTATGGCTACACCTTC
cdr3_aa: CASSPSTGQFAYGYTF
clone_size: .
d_call: .
j_call: TRBJ1-2
v_call: TRBV27

cdr3_nt: TGTGCCTGGAGTCCTAATTGGTCGTACAATCAGCCCCAGCATTTT
cdr3_aa: CAWSPNWSYNQPQHF
clone_size: .
d_call: .
j_call: TRBJ1-5
v_call: TRBV30

cdr3_nt: TGTGCCAGCAGCCAAGTCCCTCTTAGCACAGATACGCAGTATTTT
cdr3_aa: CASSQVPLSTDTQYF
clone_size: .
d_call: .
j_call: TRBJ2-3
v_call: TRBV14

cdr3_nt: TGTGCCAGCAGCTTATTCGAGGGATCCACAGATACGCAGTATTTT
cdr3_aa: CASSLFEGSTDTQYF
clone_size: once
d_call: .
j_call: TRBJ2-3
v_call: TRBV7-6

cdr3_nt: TGTGCCAGCAGCCCAACAGGGGCCAGCAATCAGCCCCAGCATTTT
cdr3_aa: CASSPTGASNQPQHF
clone_size: .
d_call: TRBD1
j_call: TRBJ1-5
v_call: TRBV27

cdr3_nt: TGTGCCAGCAGTGAAACCGGTCAGGGTTCCAGCACAGATACGCAGTATTTT
cdr3_aa: CASSETGQGSSTDTQYF
clone_size: .
d_call: .
j_call: TRBJ2-3
v_call: TRBV2

cdr3_nt: TGTGCCAGTACCTATATGGGGGGGAACACCGGGGAGCTGTTTTTT
cdr3_aa: CASTYMGGNTGELFF
clone_size: .
d_call: .
j_call: TRBJ2-2
v_call: TRBV19

cdr3_nt: TGTGCCACCAGCAGAGGGTTCGGTCGGGAGACCCAGTACTTC
cdr3_aa: CATSRGFGRETQYF
clone_size: .
d_call: .
j_call: TRBJ2-5
v_call: TRBV15